The sequence of this T cell receptor (beta chain) was determined in a study of blood T cell repertoires in COVID-19. Study summary: Sample material is recorded as cDNA or gDNA derived from T cells, B-cell-depleted T cells, or PBMCs.

Each recovered donor of Cohort 3 presented with two negative PCRs, clearance, or symptom resolution. In the study's own analysis: Estimated nucleated cell counts came from reference gene primer amplification. The data were produced by immunoSEQ multiplex PCR, yet TCRdb's version contains in-frame clones alone and is incomplete. V and J calls and clone size are those listed in that table; D and trimming were worked out from the DNA. The sample lists approximately 210,000 clones, roughly 90% occurring once. CDR3 length: 15 residues. The germline V gene has CDR1 SGHTA and CDR2 FQGNSA. With 2 bases clipped from V and 4 bases from J, the junction kept 6 bases outside the gene matches.

This TCR was recovered from a woman in her 30s who had recovered from COVID-19. V gene TRBV7-2 combines with J gene TRBJ2-5; TRBD2 agrees at 8 bases. The source material was PBMCs or T cells enriched from blood (not recorded which). The CDR3: CASSLTSGGGETQYF. The CDR3 DNA is TGTGCCAGCAGCTTAACCAGCGGGGGTGGAGAGACCCAGTACTTC.